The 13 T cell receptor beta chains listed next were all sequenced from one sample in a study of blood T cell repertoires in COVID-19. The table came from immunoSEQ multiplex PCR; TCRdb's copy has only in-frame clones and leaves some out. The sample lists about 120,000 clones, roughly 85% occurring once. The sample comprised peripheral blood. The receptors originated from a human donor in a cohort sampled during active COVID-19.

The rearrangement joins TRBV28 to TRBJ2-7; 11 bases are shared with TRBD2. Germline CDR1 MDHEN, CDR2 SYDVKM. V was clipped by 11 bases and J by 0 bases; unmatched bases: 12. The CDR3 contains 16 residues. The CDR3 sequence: CASSAILAGGSYEQYF. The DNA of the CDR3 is TGTGCCTCCTCGGCCATCCTAGCGGGGGGCTCCTACGAGCAGTACTTC.

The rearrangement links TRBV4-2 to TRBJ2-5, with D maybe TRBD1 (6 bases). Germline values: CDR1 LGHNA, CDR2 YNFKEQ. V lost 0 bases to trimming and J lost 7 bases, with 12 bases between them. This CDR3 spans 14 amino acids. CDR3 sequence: CASSQEQGWGTQYF. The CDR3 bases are TGTGCCAGCAGCCAAGAACAGGGTTGGGGGACCCAGTACTTC.

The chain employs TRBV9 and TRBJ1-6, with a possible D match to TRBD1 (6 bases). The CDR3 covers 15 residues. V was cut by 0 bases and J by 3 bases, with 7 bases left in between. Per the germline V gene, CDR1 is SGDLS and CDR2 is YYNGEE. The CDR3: CASSVGTVYNSPLHF. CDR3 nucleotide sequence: TGTGCCAGCAGCGTAGGGACAGTCTATAATTCACCCCTCCACTTT.

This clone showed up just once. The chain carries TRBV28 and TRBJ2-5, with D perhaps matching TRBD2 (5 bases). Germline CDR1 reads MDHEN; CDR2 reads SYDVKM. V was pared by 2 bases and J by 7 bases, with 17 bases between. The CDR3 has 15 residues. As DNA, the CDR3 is TGTGCCAGCAGTTTACCGGACTCTCGAGTGGCGACCCAGTACTTC. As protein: CASSLPDSRVATQYF.

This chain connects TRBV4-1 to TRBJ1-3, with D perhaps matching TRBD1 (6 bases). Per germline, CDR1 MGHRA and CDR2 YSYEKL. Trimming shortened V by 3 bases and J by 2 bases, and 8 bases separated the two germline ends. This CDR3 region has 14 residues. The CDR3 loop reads CASSQNRAGNTIYF. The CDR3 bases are TGCGCCAGCAGCCAGAACAGGGCTGGAAACACCATATATTTT.

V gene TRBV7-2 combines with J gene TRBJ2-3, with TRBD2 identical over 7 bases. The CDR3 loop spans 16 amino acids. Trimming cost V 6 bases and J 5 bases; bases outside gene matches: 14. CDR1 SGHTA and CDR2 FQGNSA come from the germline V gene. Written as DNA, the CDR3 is TGTGCCAGCAGTCTCGGGATTGCGGGAGTGGGAGATACGCAGTATTTT. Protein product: CASSLGIAGVGDTQYF. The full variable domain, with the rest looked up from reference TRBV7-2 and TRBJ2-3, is GAGVSQSPSNKVTEKGKDVELRCDPISGHTALYWYRQSLGQGLEFLIYFQGNSAPDKSGLPSDRFSAERTGGSVSTLTIQRTQQEDSAVYLCASSLGIAGVGDTQYFGPGTRLTVL.

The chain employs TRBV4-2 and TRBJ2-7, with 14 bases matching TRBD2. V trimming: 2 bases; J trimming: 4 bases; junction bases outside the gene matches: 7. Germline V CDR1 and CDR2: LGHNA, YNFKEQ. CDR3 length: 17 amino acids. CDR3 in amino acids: CASSQLGTSGSGYEQYF. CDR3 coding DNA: TGTGCCAGCAGCCAACTAGGGACTAGCGGGAGTGGGTACGAGCAGTACTTC.

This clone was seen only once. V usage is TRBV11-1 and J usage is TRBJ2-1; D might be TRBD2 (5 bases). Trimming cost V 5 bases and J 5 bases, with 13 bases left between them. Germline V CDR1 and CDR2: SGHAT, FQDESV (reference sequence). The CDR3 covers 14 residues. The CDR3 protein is CASSPAGNHNEQFF. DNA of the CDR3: TGTGCCAGCAGCCCCGCCGGGAACCACAATGAGCAGTTCTTC.

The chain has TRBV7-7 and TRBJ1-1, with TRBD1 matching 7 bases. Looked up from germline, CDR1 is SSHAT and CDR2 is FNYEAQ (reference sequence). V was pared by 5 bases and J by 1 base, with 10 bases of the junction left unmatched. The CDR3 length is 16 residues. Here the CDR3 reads CASSQIGAGGNTEAFF. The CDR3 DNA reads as TGTGCCAGCAGCCAGATAGGTGCAGGGGGGAACACTGAAGCTTTCTTT.

The CDR3: CASSLEGGPRNEQFF. The CDR3 coding sequence is TGCGCCAGCAGCTTGGAAGGGGGCCCTCGCAATGAGCAGTTCTTC. The chain links TRBV5-1 to TRBJ2-1; 7 positions match TRBD1. The J segment lost 6 bases and the V segment lost 0 bases, leaving 6 bases of the junction unmatched. The CDR3 has 15 amino acids. Germline V gene data show CDR1 as SGHRS and CDR2 as YFSETQ.

CDR3 in DNA: TGTGCCAGCTCGCCAGATGCCGTAGACAATGAGCAGTTCTTC. Its protein is CASSPDAVDNEQFF. The V gene is TRBV18, the J gene TRBJ2-1; no definite D call. Germline V gene sequence: CDR1 KGHSH, CDR2 LQKENI. The CDR3 is 14 residues long. The V end lost 6 bases, the J end lost 5 bases, and 14 bases lay between the germline ends.

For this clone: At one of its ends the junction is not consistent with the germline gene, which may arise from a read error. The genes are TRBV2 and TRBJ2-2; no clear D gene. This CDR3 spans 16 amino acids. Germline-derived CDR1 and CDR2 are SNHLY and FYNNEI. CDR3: CASSDRSAMNAGELFF. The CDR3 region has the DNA TGTGCCAGCAGTGACCGGTCCGCAATGAACGCCGGGGAGCTGTTTTTT.

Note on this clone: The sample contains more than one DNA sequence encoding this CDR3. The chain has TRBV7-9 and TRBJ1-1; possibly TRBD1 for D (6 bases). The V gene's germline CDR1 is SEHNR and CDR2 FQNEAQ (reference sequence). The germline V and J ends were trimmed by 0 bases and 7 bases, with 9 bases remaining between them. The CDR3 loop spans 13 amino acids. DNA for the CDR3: TGTGCCAGCAGCTTAGCTGGACAGAGTGAAGCTTTCTTT. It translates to CASSLAGQSEAFF.